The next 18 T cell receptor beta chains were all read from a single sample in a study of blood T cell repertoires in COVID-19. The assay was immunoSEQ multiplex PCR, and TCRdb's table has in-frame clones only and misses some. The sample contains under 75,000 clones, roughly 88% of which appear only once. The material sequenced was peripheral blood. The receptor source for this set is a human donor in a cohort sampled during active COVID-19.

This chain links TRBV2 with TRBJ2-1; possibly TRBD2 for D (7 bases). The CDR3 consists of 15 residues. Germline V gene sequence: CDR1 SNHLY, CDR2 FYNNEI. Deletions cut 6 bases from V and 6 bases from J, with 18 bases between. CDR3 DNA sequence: TGTGCCAGCAGGGGGATGGGGGGGGCCCCCAATGAGCAGTTCTTC. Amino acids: CASRGMGGAPNEQFF.

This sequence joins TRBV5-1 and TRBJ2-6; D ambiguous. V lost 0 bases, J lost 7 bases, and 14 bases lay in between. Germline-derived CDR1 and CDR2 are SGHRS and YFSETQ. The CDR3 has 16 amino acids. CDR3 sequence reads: CASSLAAGLEANVLTF. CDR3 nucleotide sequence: TGCGCCAGCAGCTTGGCGGCAGGCCTTGAAGCCAACGTCCTGACTTTC.

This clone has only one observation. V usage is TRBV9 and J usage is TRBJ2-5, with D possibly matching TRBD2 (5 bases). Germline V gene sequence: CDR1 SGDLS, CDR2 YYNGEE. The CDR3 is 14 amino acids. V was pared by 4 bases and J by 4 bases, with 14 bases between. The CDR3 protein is CASSFSGSRETQYF. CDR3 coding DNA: TGTGCCAGCAGCTTCTCGGGGTCCCGAGAGACCCAGTACTTC.

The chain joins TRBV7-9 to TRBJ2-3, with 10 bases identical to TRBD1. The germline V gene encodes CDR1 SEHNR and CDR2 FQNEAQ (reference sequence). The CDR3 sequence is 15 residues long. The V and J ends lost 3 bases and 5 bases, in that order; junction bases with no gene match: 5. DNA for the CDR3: TGTGCCAGCAGCTTTGGGACAGGGGAATTAGATACGCAGTATTTT. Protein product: CASSFGTGELDTQYF.

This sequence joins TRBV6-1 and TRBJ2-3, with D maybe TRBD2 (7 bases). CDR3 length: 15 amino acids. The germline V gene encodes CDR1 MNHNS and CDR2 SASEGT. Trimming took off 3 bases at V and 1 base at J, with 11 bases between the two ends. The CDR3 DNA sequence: TGTGCCAGCAGTGACGGGGGGCTAGGCACAGATACGCAGTATTTT. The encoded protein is CASSDGGLGTDTQYF.

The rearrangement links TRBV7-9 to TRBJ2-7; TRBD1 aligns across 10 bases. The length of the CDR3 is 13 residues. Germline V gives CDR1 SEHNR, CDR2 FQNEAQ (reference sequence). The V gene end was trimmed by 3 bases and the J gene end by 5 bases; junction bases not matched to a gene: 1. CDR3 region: CASSLGTGDEQYF. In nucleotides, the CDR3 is TGTGCCAGCAGCTTGGGGACAGGGGACGAGCAGTACTTC.

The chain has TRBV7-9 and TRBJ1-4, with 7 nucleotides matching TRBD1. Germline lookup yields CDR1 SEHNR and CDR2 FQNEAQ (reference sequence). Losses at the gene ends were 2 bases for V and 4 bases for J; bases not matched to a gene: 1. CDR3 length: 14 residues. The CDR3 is CASSLRQGNEKLFF. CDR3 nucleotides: TGTGCCAGCAGCTTAAGACAGGGTAATGAAAAACTGTTTTTT.

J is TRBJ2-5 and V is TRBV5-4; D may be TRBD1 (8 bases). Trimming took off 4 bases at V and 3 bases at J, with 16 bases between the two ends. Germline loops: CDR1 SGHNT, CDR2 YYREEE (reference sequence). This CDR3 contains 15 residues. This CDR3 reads CASSRQGRVEETQYF. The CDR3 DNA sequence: TGTGCCAGCAGCCGACAGGGGAGGGTAGAAGAGACCCAGTACTTC. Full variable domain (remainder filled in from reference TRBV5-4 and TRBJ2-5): ETGVTQSPTHLIKTRGQQVTLRCSSQSGHNTVSWYQQALGQGPQFIFQYYREEENGRGNFPPRFSGLQFPNYSSELNVNALELDDSALYLCASSRQGRVEETQYFGPGTRLLVL.

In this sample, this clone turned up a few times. The CDR3: CASSRDRGAGELFF. The DNA for the CDR3 is TGTGCCAGCAGCCGGGACAGGGGGGCCGGGGAGCTGTTTTTT. The gene calls are TRBV7-9 and TRBJ2-2, with TRBD1 matching over 11 bases. The V gene end was trimmed by 5 bases and the J gene end by 6 bases; junction bases not matched to a gene: 2. The CDR3 is 14 residues long. The germline V gene encodes CDR1 SEHNR and CDR2 FQNEAQ (reference sequence).

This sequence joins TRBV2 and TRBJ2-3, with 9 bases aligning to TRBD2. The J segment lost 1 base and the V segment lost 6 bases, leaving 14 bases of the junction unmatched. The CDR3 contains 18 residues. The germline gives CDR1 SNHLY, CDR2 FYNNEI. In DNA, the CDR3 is TGTGCCAGCAGGCGGGGGATTAGCGGGGGAGGTCGCACAGATACGCAGTATTTT. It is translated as CASRRGISGGGRTDTQYF.

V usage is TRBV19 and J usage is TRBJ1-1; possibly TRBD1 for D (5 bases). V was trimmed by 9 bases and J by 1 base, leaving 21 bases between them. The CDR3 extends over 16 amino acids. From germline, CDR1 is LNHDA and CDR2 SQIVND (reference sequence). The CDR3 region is CASRSATQGGNTEAFF. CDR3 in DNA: TGTGCCAGCCGATCCGCAACCCAGGGAGGGAACACTGAAGCTTTCTTT.

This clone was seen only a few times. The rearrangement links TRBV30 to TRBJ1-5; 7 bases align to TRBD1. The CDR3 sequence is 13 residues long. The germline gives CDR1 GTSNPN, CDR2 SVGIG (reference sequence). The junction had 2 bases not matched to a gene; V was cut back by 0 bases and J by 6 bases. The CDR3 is CAWSVQGPQPQHF. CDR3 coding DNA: TGTGCCTGGAGTGTACAGGGGCCTCAGCCCCAGCATTTT.

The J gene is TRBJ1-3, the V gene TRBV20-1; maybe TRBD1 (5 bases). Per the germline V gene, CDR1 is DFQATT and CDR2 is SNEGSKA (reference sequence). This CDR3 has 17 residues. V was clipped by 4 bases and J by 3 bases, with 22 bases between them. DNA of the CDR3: TGCAGTGCTAATGACGCGGGGAGGGGTAATAGTGGAAACACCATATATTTT. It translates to CSANDAGRGNSGNTIYF.

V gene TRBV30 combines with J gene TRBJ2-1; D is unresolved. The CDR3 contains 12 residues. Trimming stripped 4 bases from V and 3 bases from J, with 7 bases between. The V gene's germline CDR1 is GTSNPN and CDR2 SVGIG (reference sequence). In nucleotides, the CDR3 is TGTGCCTGGACGCGGCTCTACAATGAGCAGTTCTTC. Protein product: CAWTRLYNEQFF.

Written as DNA, the CDR3 is TGTGCCAGCAGTTATCTCCGCGGAATCAACGAGCAGTACTTC. Protein product: CASSYLRGINEQYF. The rearrangement joins TRBV6-5 to TRBJ2-7; D not certain. This CDR3 comprises 14 residues. CDR1 is MNHEY and CDR2 is SVGAGI in the germline V gene. With 3 bases removed from V and 5 bases from J, the gap between germline ends came to 14 bases.

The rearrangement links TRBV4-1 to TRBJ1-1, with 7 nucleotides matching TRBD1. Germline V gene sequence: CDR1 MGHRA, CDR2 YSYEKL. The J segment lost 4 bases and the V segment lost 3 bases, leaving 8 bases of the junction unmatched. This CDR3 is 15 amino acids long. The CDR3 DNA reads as TGCGCCAGCAGCCAGGGCCCCAGGGGGTCCACTGAAGCTTTCTTT. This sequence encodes CASSQGPRGSTEAFF.

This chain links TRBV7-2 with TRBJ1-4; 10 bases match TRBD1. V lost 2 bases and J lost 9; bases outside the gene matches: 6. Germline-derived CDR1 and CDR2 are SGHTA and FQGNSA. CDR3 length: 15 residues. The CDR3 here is CASSLFNDRGQKLFF. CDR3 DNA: TGTGCCAGCAGCTTATTTAACGACAGGGGGCAAAAACTGTTTTTT.

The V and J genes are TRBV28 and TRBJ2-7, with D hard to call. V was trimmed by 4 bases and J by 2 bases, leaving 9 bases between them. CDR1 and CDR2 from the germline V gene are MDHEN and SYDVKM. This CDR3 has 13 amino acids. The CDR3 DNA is TGTGCCAGCAGTTCTGTTTCCGCCTACGAGCAGTACTTC. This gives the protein CASSSVSAYEQYF.